These 8 T cell receptor beta chains share one sample of origin, sequenced in a study of tissue T cells after allogeneic stem cell transplantation. The repertoire was sequenced with immunoSEQ multiplex PCR; TCRdb's copy has only in-frame clones and lacks some. Of about 5,800 clones listed, around half are singletons. The time point was: mouse harvest day 7 after allogeneic transplant. Each mouse received 10^7 T-cell-depleted marrow cells plus 10^6 splenic CD5+ T cells by tail vein. Material for sequencing was gut tissue. The receptor source for this set is a female BALB/c mouse given C57BL/6 T cells with graft-versus-host disease after an allogeneic hematopoietic cell transplant.

About this clone itself: Gene and germline names: mouse. The read ends 1 residue shy of where the CDR3 ends; the end is completed using the germline J gene. The rearrangement links TRBV4 to TRBJ2-1; 12 bases match TRBD2. This CDR3 is 16 amino acids long. Germline assignment: CDR1 LGHDT and CDR2 YNNKQL (reference sequence). With V trimmed by 7 bases and J by 1 base, 5 bases remained unmatched. The CDR3 spells CASIRTGGGNYAEQFF. Partial CDR3 DNA: TGTGCCAGCATCCGGACTGGGGGGGGGAACTATGCTGAGCAGTTC.

With regard to this clone: Gene labels here are mouse ones. Read data end 1 residue before the CDR3 end; the end is taken from the germline J gene. The rearrangement joins TRBV3 to TRBJ1-5; D gene unclear. The CDR3 sequence is 14 residues long. The germline V and J ends were trimmed by 5 bases and 0 bases, with 8 bases remaining between them. The germline gives CDR1 SNHLY, CDR2 FYNGKV (reference sequence). CDR3 DNA (partial): TGTGCCAGCAGCCGGGTCTATAACAACCAGGCTCCGCTT. This codes for CASSRVYNNQAPL. The CDR3 reads in full as CASSRVYNNQAPLF.

The sample holds a few counts of this clone. Gene labels here are mouse ones. The read ends 1 residue before the CDR3 terminus; that terminus is restored from the germline J gene. The rearrangement joins TRBV26 to TRBJ1-3; a weak D match, TRBD1 (6 bases). V lost 1 base and J lost 2, with 9 bases in between. The CDR3 has 15 amino acids. The germline V gene has CDR1 KGHPV and CDR2 FQNQEV (reference sequence). Incomplete CDR3 DNA: TGTGCCAGCAGTCTGTTGGGGGCGCCTGGAAATACGCTCTAT. Residues: CASSLLGAPGNTLY. The whole CDR3 sequence reads CASSLLGAPGNTLYF.

Worth noting for this clone: Gene names denote mouse genes. The read ends 1 residue shy of where the CDR3 ends; the end is completed using the germline J gene. This sequence joins TRBV26 and TRBJ2-2, with D possibly TRBD1 on 6 matching bases. V gave up 6 bases and J gave up 2 bases, with 16 bases separating them. This CDR3 has 16 residues. Germline V gene sequence: CDR1 KGHPV, CDR2 FQNQEV (reference sequence). The sequenced part of the CDR3 DNA is TGTGCCAGCAGCCTCCGGGACAAAATCAACACCGGGCAGCTCTAC. Translating it yields CASSLRDKINTGQLY. The CDR3 as a whole reads CASSLRDKINTGQLYF.

This clone came up once. Genes here carry mouse names. The read terminates 1 residue ahead of where the CDR3 ends, so the germline J gene completes it. The rearrangement links TRBV12-2 to TRBJ2-1, with 11 bases aligning to TRBD2. The CDR3 sequence is 17 residues long. Germline CDR1 and CDR2: SGHLS and HYDKME. Unmatched junction bases numbered 3, after V lost 0 bases and J lost 0 bases. The CDR3 here is CASSLGLGGDNYAEQFF. The covered CDR3 bases are TGTGCCAGCTCTCTCGGACTGGGGGGCGATAACTATGCTGAGCAGTTC.

In regard to this clone: The germline and genes are mouse ones. With the read ending 1 residue before the CDR3 end, the germline J gene is used to fill in that end. This chain joins TRBV15 and TRBJ2-7; 10 positions agree with TRBD2. Germline CDR1 SGHND, CDR2 FRSKSL. This CDR3 is 14 amino acids long. Trimming removed 4 bases from V and 4 bases from J; junction bases left unmatched: 4. The covered CDR3 bases are TGTGCCAGCAGTTCCGGGACTGGGGTTTATGAACAGTAC. Its protein product is CASSSGTGVYEQY. The whole CDR3 is CASSSGTGVYEQYF. Variable domain in full (rest from reference TRBV15 and TRBJ2-7): DAGVTQTPRHEVAEKGQTIILKCEPVSGHNDLFWYRQTKIQGLELLSYFRSKSLMEDGGAFKDRFKAEMLNSSFSTLKIQPTEPKDSAVYLCASSSGTGVYEQYFGPGTRLTVL.

The sample holds a few counts of this clone. The genes are named according to mouse. From the germline J gene comes the end of the CDR3, since the read stops 1 residue before it. The V and J genes are TRBV13-2 and TRBJ2-1, with 11 bases aligning to TRBD2. The V segment lost 0 bases and the J segment 7 bases; nucleotides outside the gene matches: 3. Germline V lookup: CDR1 NNHNN, CDR2 SYGAGS (reference sequence). There are 15 residues in the CDR3. This chain's CDR3 is CASGDALGGRAEQFF. The part of the CDR3 DNA that was read is TGTGCCAGCGGTGATGCACTGGGGGGGCGAGCTGAGCAGTTC.

There are a few counts of this clone. Each gene name is a mouse one. The read terminates 1 residue before the CDR3 end, so the remaining end is supplied by the germline J gene. V usage is TRBV26 and J usage is TRBJ1-3, with D uncertain. Trimming left V 1 base short and J 0 bases short, with 7 bases between. The CDR3 runs 15 residues. Germline assignment: CDR1 KGHPV and CDR2 FQNQEV (reference sequence). The CDR3 loop is CASSLWEDSGNTLYF. Partial CDR3 DNA: TGTGCCAGCAGTCTGTGGGAGGATTCTGGAAATACGCTCTAT.